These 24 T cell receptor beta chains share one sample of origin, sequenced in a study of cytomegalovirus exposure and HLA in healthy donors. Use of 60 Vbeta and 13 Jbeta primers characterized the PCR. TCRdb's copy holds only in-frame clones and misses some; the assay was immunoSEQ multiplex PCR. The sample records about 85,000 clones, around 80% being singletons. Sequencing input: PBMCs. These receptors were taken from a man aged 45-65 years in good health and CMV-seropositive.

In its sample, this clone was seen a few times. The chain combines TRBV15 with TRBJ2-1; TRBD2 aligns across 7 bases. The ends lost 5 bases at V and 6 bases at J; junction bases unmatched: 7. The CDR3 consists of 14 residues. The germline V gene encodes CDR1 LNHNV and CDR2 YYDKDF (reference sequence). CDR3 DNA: TGTGCCACCAGCGCGGGAGCGGGTTCCAATGAGCAGTTCTTC. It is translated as CATSAGAGSNEQFF.

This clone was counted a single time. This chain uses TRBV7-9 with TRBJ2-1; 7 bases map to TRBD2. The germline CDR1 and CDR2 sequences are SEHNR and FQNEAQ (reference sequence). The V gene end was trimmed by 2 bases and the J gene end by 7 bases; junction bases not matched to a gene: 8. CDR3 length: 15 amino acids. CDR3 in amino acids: CASSLIAGAVNEQFF. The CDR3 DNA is TGTGCCAGCAGCTTAATTGCGGGAGCCGTGAATGAGCAGTTCTTC.

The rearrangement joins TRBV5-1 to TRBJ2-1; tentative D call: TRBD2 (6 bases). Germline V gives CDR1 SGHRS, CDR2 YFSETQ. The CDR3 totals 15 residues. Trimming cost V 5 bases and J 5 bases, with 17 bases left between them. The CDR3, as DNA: TGCGCCAGCAGAATCGAGGGAGGTAGCGACAATGAGCAGTTCTTC. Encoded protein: CASRIEGGSDNEQFF.

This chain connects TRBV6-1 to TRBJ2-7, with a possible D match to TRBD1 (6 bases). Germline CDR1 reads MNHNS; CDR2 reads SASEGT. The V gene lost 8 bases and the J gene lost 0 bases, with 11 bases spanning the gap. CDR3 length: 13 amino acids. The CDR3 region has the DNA TGTGCCAGCGAAGACAGGACCTCCTACGAGCAGTACTTC. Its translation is CASEDRTSYEQYF.

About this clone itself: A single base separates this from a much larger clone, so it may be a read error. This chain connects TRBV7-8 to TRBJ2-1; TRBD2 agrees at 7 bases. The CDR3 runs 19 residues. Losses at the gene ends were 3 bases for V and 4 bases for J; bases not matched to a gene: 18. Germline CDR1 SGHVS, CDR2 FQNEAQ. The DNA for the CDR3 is TGTGCCAGCAGCTTTTCCCTCCCGGAGGGAGGGATACTTTACAATGAGCAGTTCTTC. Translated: CASSFSLPEGGILYNEQFF.

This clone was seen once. CDR3 in amino acids: CASTWGGTGAGGYTF. For the CDR3, the DNA is TGTGCCAGCACTTGGGGCGGGACAGGGGCGGGAGGCTACACCTTC. The chain has TRBV27 and TRBJ1-2; TRBD1 aligns across 10 bases. The CDR3 length is 15 residues. V trimming: 7 bases; J trimming: 8 bases; junction bases outside the gene matches: 13. The germline CDR1 and CDR2 sequences are MNHEY and SMNVEV (reference sequence).

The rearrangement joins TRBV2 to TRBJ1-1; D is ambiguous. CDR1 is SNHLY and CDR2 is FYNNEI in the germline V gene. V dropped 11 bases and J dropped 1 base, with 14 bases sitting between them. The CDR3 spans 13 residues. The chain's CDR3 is CAAATVRNTEAFF. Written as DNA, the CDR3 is TGTGCCGCGGCCACTGTCAGGAACACTGAAGCTTTCTTT.

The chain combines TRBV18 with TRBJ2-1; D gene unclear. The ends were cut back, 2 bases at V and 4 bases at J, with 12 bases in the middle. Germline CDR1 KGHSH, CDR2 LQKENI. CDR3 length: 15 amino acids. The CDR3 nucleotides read TGTGCCAGCTCACCATACTTTCAGGTATACAATGAGCAGTTCTTC. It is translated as CASSPYFQVYNEQFF.

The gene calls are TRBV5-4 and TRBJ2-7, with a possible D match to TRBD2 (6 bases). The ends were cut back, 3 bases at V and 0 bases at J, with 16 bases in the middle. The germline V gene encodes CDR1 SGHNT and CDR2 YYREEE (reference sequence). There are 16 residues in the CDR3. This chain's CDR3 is CASSSDRGGNSYEQYF. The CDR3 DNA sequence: TGTGCCAGCAGCTCTGATAGGGGAGGAAACTCCTACGAGCAGTACTTC.

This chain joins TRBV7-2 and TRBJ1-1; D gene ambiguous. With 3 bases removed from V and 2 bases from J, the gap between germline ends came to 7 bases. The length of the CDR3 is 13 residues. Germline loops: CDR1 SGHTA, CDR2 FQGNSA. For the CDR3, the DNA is TGTGCCAGCAGCTTGATGGCTAACACTGAAGCTTTCTTT. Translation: CASSLMANTEAFF.

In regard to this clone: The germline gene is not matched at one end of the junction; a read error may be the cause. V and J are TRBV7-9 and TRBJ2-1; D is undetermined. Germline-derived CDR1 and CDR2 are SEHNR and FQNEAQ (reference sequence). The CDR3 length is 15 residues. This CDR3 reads CASSSQQKSYNEQFF. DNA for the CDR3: TGCGCCAGCAGTTCTCAACAAAAATCCTACAATGAGCAGTTCTTC.

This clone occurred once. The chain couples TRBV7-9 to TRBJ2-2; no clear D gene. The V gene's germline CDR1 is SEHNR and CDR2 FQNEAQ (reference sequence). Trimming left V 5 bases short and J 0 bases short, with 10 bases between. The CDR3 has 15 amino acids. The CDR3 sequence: CASSPPVANTGELFF. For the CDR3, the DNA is TGTGCCAGCAGCCCCCCTGTCGCGAACACCGGGGAGCTGTTTTTT.

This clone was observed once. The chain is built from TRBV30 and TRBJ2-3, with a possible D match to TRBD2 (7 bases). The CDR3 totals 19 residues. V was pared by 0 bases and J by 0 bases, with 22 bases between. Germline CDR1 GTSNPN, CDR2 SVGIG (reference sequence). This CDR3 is CAWSVPRGARLRSTDTQYF. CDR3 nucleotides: TGTGCCTGGAGTGTTCCCCGGGGGGCCCGCCTCCGAAGCACAGATACGCAGTATTTT.

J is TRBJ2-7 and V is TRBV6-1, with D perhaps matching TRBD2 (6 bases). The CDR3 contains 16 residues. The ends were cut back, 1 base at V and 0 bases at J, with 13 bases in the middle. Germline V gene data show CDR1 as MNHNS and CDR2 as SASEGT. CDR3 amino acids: CASSEVGTRSSYEQYF. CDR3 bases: TGTGCCAGCAGTGAAGTTGGGACTCGAAGCTCCTACGAGCAGTACTTC.

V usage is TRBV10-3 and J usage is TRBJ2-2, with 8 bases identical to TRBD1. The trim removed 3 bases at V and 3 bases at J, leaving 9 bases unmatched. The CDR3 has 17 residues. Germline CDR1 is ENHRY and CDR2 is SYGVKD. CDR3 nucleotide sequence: TGTGCCATCAGTGATATAGGAGTGACAGGGGACACCGGGGAGCTGTTTTTT. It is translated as CAISDIGVTGDTGELFF.

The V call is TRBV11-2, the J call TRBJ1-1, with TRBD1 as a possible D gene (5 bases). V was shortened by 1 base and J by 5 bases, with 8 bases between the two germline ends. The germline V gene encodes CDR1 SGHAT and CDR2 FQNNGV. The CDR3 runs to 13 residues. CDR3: CASSLAGPTEAFF. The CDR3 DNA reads TGTGCCAGCAGCTTAGCAGGGCCGACTGAAGCTTTCTTT.

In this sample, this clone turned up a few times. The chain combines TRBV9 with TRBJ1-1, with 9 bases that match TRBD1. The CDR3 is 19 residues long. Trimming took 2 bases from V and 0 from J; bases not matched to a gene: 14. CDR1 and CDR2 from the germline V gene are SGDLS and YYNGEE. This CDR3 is CASSVAGTGTGGMNTEAFF. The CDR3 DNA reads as TGTGCCAGCAGCGTGGCAGGGACAGGGACGGGGGGCATGAACACTGAAGCTTTCTTT.

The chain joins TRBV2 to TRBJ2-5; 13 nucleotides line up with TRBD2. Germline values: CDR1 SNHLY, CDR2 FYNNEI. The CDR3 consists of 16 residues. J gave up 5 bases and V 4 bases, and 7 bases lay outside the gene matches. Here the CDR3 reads CASSGTSGSVGETQYF. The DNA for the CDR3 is TGTGCCAGCAGTGGGACTAGCGGGAGCGTCGGTGAGACCCAGTACTTC.

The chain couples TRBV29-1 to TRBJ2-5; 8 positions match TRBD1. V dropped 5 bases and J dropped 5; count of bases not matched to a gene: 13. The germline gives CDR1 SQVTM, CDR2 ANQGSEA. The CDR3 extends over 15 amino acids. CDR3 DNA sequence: TGCAGCGTTTCGCCCCGGCAGGGGGCGCAGGAGACCCAGTACTTC. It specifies CSVSPRQGAQETQYF.

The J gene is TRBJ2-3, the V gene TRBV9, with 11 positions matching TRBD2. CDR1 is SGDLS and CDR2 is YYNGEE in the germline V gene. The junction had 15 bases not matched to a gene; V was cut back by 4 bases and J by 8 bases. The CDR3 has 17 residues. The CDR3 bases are TGTGCCAGCAGCCCCCGAGAGGTAGCGGGAGGGTCCGGTACGCAGTATTTT. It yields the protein CASSPREVAGGSGTQYF.

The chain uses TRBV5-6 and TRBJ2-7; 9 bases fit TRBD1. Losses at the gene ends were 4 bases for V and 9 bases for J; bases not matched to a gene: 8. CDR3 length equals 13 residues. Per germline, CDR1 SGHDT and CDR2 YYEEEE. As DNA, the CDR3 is TGTGCCAGCAGCCCCACGACAGGGGGTGGGCAGTACTTC. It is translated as CASSPTTGGGQYF.

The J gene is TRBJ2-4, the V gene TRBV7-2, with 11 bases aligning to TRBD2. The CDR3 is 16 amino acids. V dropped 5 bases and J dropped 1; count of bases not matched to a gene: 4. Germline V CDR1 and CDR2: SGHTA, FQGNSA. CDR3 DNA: TGTGCCAGCAGCCTTAGCGGGAGGGCGGCCAAAAACATTCAGTACTTC. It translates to CASSLSGRAAKNIQYF.

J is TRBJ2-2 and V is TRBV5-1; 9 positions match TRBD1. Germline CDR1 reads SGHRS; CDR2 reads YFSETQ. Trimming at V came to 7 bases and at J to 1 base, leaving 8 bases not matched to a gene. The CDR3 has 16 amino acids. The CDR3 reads CASRNRGQGNTGELFF. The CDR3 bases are TGCGCCAGCCGGAATCGGGGACAGGGGAACACCGGGGAGCTGTTTTTT.

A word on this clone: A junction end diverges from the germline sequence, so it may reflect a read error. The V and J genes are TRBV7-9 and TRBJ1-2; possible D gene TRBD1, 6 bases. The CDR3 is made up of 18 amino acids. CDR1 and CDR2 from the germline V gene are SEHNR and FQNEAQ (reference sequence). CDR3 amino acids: CSSSLSRGGGEGMKGYTF. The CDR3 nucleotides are TGTTCCAGCAGCTTATCCCGGGGAGGGGGTGAGGGAATGAAAGGCTACACCTTC.